This T cell receptor beta chain was recovered during a study of PD-1 blockade in mismatch repair-deficient tumors. Study context: All were previously treated, progressing patients with around 12 mismatch repair-deficient cancer types. General study points: Tumor-resident clones, often undetectable pretreatment in blood, expanded then contracted after pembrolizumab.

Clones were read by immunoSEQ multiplex PCR, and TCRdb kept only the in-frame ones, dropping some. The data hold approximately 20,000 clones, with over 70% observed a single time. The CDR3 is 14 amino acids. The V gene's germline CDR1 is MNHEY and CDR2 SMNVEV (reference sequence). J was trimmed by 8 bases and V by 5 bases; bases with no gene match: 9. As regards this clone: Its antigen is not known.

This receptor was taken from an adult with mismatch repair-deficient cancer. The sequenced sample was PBMCs, obtained 52 weeks after starting pembrolizumab. The V call is TRBV27, the J call TRBJ2-1; 7 nucleotides line up with TRBD2. This chain's CDR3 is CASSPLAVHYEQFF. The CDR3 DNA sequence: TGTGCCAGCAGTCCGCTAGCGGTACATTATGAGCAGTTCTTC.